The text below deals with one TCR beta chain. Its antigen is currently not known. No base-level quality is on record; no much larger clone is a single base apart. Counted from cysteine to phenylalanine, this CDR3 has 14 amino acids. The entry retains the CDR3 DNA only, 42 bases that are in frame from base 1. The CDR1 and CDR2 encoded by the germline V gene are SGHAT and FQNNGV. V lost 4 bases and J lost 0 bases, and the count of bases not matched to a germline gene is 2. The data stem from a study of T cells after somatic rescue of genetic block (TCRdb year 2020). Turning to the overall study: What the study looked at was long-term robustness, specifically in a T-cell system that came about through somatic rescue of a genetic block in T-cell development.

The receptor library was made with the immunoSEQ multiplex PCR assay. TCRdb holds this immuneACCESS table with in-frame rearrangements only. Some clones are missing; in checked studies, unresolved V genes explain under half, and the rest has no known cause. Here the sample has about 110,000 clones; about nine tenths occur a single time. 1.4% of the sample goes to the ten largest clones. The chain links TRBV11-2 with TRBJ1-1; 7 bases in the junction line up with TRBD1. The sequencing input was peripheral blood mononuclear cells (PBMCs). This receptor was obtained from a woman aged 18-29 years. The CDR3 sequence is CASSSTGMNTEAFF. The sequenced DNA: TGTGCCAGCAGCTCGACAGGGATGAACACTGAAGCTTTCTTT.